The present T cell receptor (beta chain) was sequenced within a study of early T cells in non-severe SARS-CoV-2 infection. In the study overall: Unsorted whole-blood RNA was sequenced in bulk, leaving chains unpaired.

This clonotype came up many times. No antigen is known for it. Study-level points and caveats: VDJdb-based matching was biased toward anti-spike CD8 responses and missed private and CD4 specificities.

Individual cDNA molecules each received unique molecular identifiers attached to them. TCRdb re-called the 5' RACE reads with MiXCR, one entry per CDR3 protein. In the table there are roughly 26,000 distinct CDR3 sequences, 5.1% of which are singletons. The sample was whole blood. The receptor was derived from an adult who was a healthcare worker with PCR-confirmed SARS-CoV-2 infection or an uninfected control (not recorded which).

The CDR3 DNA reads TGTGCCAGCAGTGAAGCCGGGACAAACAATCAGCCCCAGCATTTT. It encodes CASSEAGTNNQPQHF. The chain links TRBV2 to TRBJ1-5; TRBD1 is a possible D gene (6 bases). V dropped 0 bases and J dropped 3 bases, with 9 bases sitting between them. The germline gives CDR1 SNHLY, CDR2 FYNNEI. The CDR3 spans 15 residues.